The rows below give T cell receptor beta chains drawn from one sample of a study of shared clonotypes between healthy human individuals. Method: immunoSEQ multiplex PCR; TCRdb's copy keeps in-frame clones and lacks some. The table lists fewer than 2.5 million clones, 93% of them singletons. Specimen: naive CD4+ T cells from PBMCs. The origin of the receptors is a man aged 18 to 35 in good health. Some clones in this sample may be carry-over from other donors' samples. Each CDR3 is given with its conserved first and last residue. The D gene is left open where the match is weak. Some rows have no size entry. The others give once, few or many, or a class for an expanded clone.

J gene: TRBJ1-4; V gene: TRBV2; clone size: .; D gene: TRBD1; CDR3 protein: CASSPGTGGGEEKLFF; CDR3 DNA: TGTGCCAGCAGCCCCGGGACAGGGGGGGGAGAAGAAAAACTGTTTTTT
J gene: TRBJ2-7; V gene: TRBV11-2; clone size: .; D gene: .; CDR3 protein: CASSHLQRGRFHEQYF; CDR3 DNA: TGTGCCAGCAGCCACTTACAGAGGGGACGGTTCCACGAGCAGTACTTC
J gene: TRBJ2-3; V gene: TRBV6-1; clone size: .; D gene: .; CDR3 protein: CASTGLGSTDTQYF; CDR3 DNA: TGTGCCAGCACGGGTTTGGGGTCCACAGATACGCAGTATTTT
J gene: TRBJ1-1; V gene: TRBV7-3; clone size: .; D gene: .; CDR3 protein: CASSLAGSRGNTEAFF; CDR3 DNA: TGTGCCAGCAGTTTAGCCGGGTCCAGAGGAAACACTGAAGCTTTCTTT
J gene: TRBJ2-5; V gene: TRBV5-1; clone size: .; D gene: .; CDR3 protein: CASSLARVHTPETQYF; CDR3 DNA: TGCGCCAGCAGCTTGGCCAGGGTACACACCCCAGAGACCCAGTACTTC
J gene: TRBJ2-7; V gene: TRBV5-1; clone size: .; D gene: TRBD1; CDR3 protein: CASSLQGAPYEQYF; CDR3 DNA: TGCGCCAGCAGCTTACAGGGGGCTCCATACGAGCAGTACTTC
J gene: TRBJ1-1; V gene: TRBV14; clone size: .; D gene: .; CDR3 protein: CASSRQRNTEAFF; CDR3 DNA: TGTGCCAGCAGTCGACAGAGGAACACTGAAGCTTTCTTT
J gene: TRBJ1-1; V gene: TRBV2; clone size: .; D gene: .; CDR3 protein: CASIRDGTEAFF; CDR3 DNA: TGTGCCAGCATTCGGGACGGGACTGAAGCTTTCTTT
J gene: TRBJ1-1; V gene: TRBV2; clone size: few; D gene: .; CDR3 protein: CASSDNKNTEAFF; CDR3 DNA: TGTGCCAGCAGTGACAACAAGAACACTGAAGCTTTCTTT
J gene: TRBJ1-4; V gene: TRBV5-1; clone size: .; D gene: TRBD1; CDR3 protein: CASRNTGGSEEKLFF; CDR3 DNA: TGCGCCAGCAGAAATACAGGGGGATCAGAGGAAAAACTGTTTTTT
J gene: TRBJ1-1; V gene: TRBV6-1; clone size: .; D gene: .; CDR3 protein: CASSNSWGDTEAFF; CDR3 DNA: TGTGCCAGCAGTAATTCATGGGGAGACACTGAAGCTTTCTTT
J gene: TRBJ1-1; V gene: TRBV7-3; clone size: once; D gene: .; CDR3 protein: CASSQDRNTEAFF; CDR3 DNA: TGTGCCAGCAGCCAGGACAGGAACACTGAAGCTTTCTTT
J gene: TRBJ2-3; V gene: TRBV27; clone size: .; D gene: TRBD2; CDR3 protein: CASSSRTSGRGTDTQYF; CDR3 DNA: TGTGCCAGCAGTTCCCGGACTAGCGGACGCGGCACAGATACGCAGTATTTT
J gene: TRBJ2-7; V gene: TRBV6-5; clone size: .; D gene: .; CDR3 protein: CASSYRSGEQYF; CDR3 DNA: TGTGCCAGCAGTTACCGGTCGGGTGAGCAGTACTTC
J gene: TRBJ2-5; V gene: TRBV5-1; clone size: .; D gene: TRBD2; CDR3 protein: CASSLARVAGGTQETQYF; CDR3 DNA: TGCGCCAGCAGCTTGGCCAGGGTAGCGGGAGGAACACAAGAGACCCAGTACTTC
J gene: TRBJ2-3; V gene: TRBV14; clone size: once; D gene: TRBD1; CDR3 protein: CASSPRQGADTQYF; CDR3 DNA: TGTGCCAGCAGCCCCCGACAGGGGGCAGATACGCAGTATTTT
J gene: TRBJ2-2; V gene: TRBV11-3; clone size: .; D gene: TRBD1; CDR3 protein: CASRRGQGTGELFF; CDR3 DNA: TGTGCCAGCCGAAGGGGACAGGGGACCGGGGAGCTGTTTTTT
J gene: TRBJ2-7; V gene: TRBV7-9; clone size: .; D gene: TRBD2; CDR3 protein: CASSGTSGSLYEQYF; CDR3 DNA: TGTGCCAGCAGCGGAACTAGCGGGAGTCTGTACGAGCAGTACTTC
J gene: TRBJ2-3; V gene: TRBV2; clone size: once; D gene: .; CDR3 protein: CASLFTGTDTQYF; CDR3 DNA: TGTGCCAGCCTCTTTACCGGCACAGATACGCAGTATTTT
J gene: TRBJ2-1; V gene: TRBV5-1; clone size: .; D gene: .; CDR3 protein: CASSLVGDLSYNEQFF; CDR3 DNA: TGCGCCAGCAGCTTGGTGGGAGATCTCTCCTACAATGAGCAGTTCTTC
J gene: TRBJ1-2; V gene: TRBV7-8; clone size: .; D gene: .; CDR3 protein: CASSLAVGANYGYTF; CDR3 DNA: TGTGCCAGCAGCTTAGCAGTGGGGGCGAACTATGGCTACACCTTC
J gene: TRBJ2-1; V gene: TRBV5-4; clone size: .; D gene: TRBD1; CDR3 protein: CASMGQGAGNEQFF; CDR3 DNA: TGTGCCAGCATGGGGCAGGGGGCAGGGAATGAGCAGTTCTTC
J gene: TRBJ2-3; V gene: TRBV4-3; clone size: .; D gene: TRBD2; CDR3 protein: CASSLSLAGADTQYF; CDR3 DNA: TGCGCCAGCAGCCTCTCACTAGCGGGAGCTGATACGCAGTATTTT
J gene: TRBJ2-1; V gene: TRBV4-2; clone size: .; D gene: .; CDR3 protein: CASSQDIGFFNEQFF; CDR3 DNA: TGTGCCAGCAGCCAAGATATAGGGTTTTTTAATGAGCAGTTCTTC
J gene: TRBJ2-5; V gene: TRBV19; clone size: .; D gene: .; CDR3 protein: CASSILEGTQYF; CDR3 DNA: TGTGCCAGTAGTATCCTAGAGGGGACCCAGTACTTC
J gene: TRBJ2-4; V gene: TRBV7-2; clone size: .; D gene: TRBD2; CDR3 protein: CASSLALAGGPLAKNIQYF; CDR3 DNA: TGTGCCAGCAGCTTAGCCCTAGCGGGAGGCCCATTAGCCAAAAACATTCAGTACTTC
J gene: TRBJ2-6; V gene: TRBV28; clone size: .; D gene: TRBD1; CDR3 protein: CASSLGTGTPPGANVLTF; CDR3 DNA: TGTGCCAGCAGTTTAGGGACAGGGACGCCACCTGGGGCCAACGTCCTGACTTTC
J gene: TRBJ2-7; V gene: TRBV27; clone size: .; D gene: .; CDR3 protein: CASSSRGPYEQYF; CDR3 DNA: TGTGCCAGCAGTTCCAGAGGCCCCTACGAGCAGTACTTC
J gene: TRBJ2-2; V gene: TRBV5-1; clone size: .; D gene: .; CDR3 protein: CASSLEPGTGELFF; CDR3 DNA: TGCGCCAGCAGCTTGGAACCAGGCACCGGGGAGCTGTTTTTT
J gene: TRBJ2-7; V gene: TRBV18; clone size: .; D gene: .; CDR3 protein: CASSGRGDSSYEQYF; CDR3 DNA: TGTGCCAGCTCAGGACGCGGGGACAGCTCCTACGAGCAGTACTTC
J gene: TRBJ2-3; V gene: TRBV6-1; clone size: .; D gene: .; CDR3 protein: CASKAGYSTDTQYF; CDR3 DNA: TGTGCCAGCAAGGCGGGTTATAGCACAGATACGCAGTATTTT
J gene: TRBJ2-3; V gene: TRBV6-1; clone size: .; D gene: TRBD2; CDR3 protein: CASSVRSGRGSWPDTQYF; CDR3 DNA: TGTGCCAGCAGTGTTCGGAGCGGGAGGGGGAGTTGGCCAGATACGCAGTATTTT
J gene: TRBJ1-5; V gene: TRBV6-1; clone size: few; D gene: .; CDR3 protein: CASTYPNQPQHF; CDR3 DNA: TGTGCCAGCACTTACCCCAATCAGCCCCAGCATTTT
J gene: TRBJ1-3; V gene: TRBV5-1; clone size: .; D gene: .; CDR3 protein: CASSPFDRSSGNTIYF; CDR3 DNA: TGCGCCAGCAGCCCTTTTGACAGGAGCTCTGGAAACACCATATATTTT
J gene: TRBJ2-1; V gene: TRBV5-8; clone size: once; D gene: .; CDR3 protein: CASSPLWGGSEQFF; CDR3 DNA: TGTGCCAGCAGTCCTTTGTGGGGCGGGTCTGAGCAGTTCTTC
J gene: TRBJ1-2; V gene: TRBV25-1; clone size: .; D gene: TRBD1; CDR3 protein: CASTHAGTGNHGYTF; CDR3 DNA: TGTGCCAGCACTCACGCCGGGACAGGGAACCATGGCTACACCTTC
J gene: TRBJ2-2; V gene: TRBV7-2; clone size: once; D gene: TRBD2; CDR3 protein: CASSYSGTTTGELFF; CDR3 DNA: TGTGCCAGCAGCTACTCCGGGACTACCACCGGGGAGCTGTTTTTT
J gene: TRBJ1-5; V gene: TRBV6-5; clone size: once; D gene: .; CDR3 protein: CASSYLGLYQPQHF; CDR3 DNA: TGTGCCAGCAGTTACTTGGGTCTCTATCAGCCCCAGCATTTT
J gene: TRBJ2-5; V gene: TRBV4-2; clone size: .; D gene: TRBD1; CDR3 protein: CASSQGPGQGAGETQYF; CDR3 DNA: TGTGCCAGCAGCCAGGGGCCGGGACAGGGAGCAGGGGAGACCCAGTACTTC
J gene: TRBJ1-1; V gene: TRBV5-1; clone size: .; D gene: .; CDR3 protein: CASSSEGVGTEAFF; CDR3 DNA: TGCGCCAGCAGCTCCGAGGGGGTTGGCACTGAAGCTTTCTTT
J gene: TRBJ2-1; V gene: TRBV9; clone size: .; D gene: TRBD2; CDR3 protein: CASSVSSGRTYNEQFF; CDR3 DNA: TGTGCCAGCAGCGTATCGAGCGGGAGAACATACAATGAGCAGTTCTTC
J gene: TRBJ2-1; V gene: TRBV20-1; clone size: .; D gene: .; CDR3 protein: CSKTSIDEQFF; CDR3 DNA: TGCAGTAAGACTAGTATCGATGAGCAGTTCTTC
J gene: TRBJ2-7; V gene: TRBV15; clone size: .; D gene: .; CDR3 protein: CATSRDRFGQYF; CDR3 DNA: TGTGCCACCAGCAGAGATCGTTTCGGGCAGTACTTC
J gene: TRBJ1-4; V gene: TRBV14; clone size: .; D gene: .; CDR3 protein: CASSRRRATNEKLFF; CDR3 DNA: TGTGCCAGCAGCCGCCGAAGGGCGACTAATGAAAAACTGTTTTTT
J gene: TRBJ2-2; V gene: TRBV28; clone size: .; D gene: TRBD2; CDR3 protein: CASSLAGEVTGELFF; CDR3 DNA: TGTGCCAGCAGTTTGGCGGGGGAGGTAACCGGGGAGCTGTTTTTT
J gene: TRBJ2-1; V gene: TRBV6-5; clone size: once; D gene: TRBD2; CDR3 protein: CASSYSGSGGYNEQFF; CDR3 DNA: TGTGCCAGCAGTTACTCGGGTAGCGGGGGGTACAATGAGCAGTTCTTC
J gene: TRBJ1-5; V gene: TRBV19; clone size: .; D gene: .; CDR3 protein: CASGPLAQPQHF; CDR3 DNA: TGTGCCAGCGGCCCTCTGGCTCAGCCCCAGCATTTT